This is a list of T cell receptor beta chains from one sample in a study of PD-L1 blockade in urothelial cancer. The method was immunoSEQ multiplex PCR; TCRdb's version includes in-frame clones alone and lacks a portion of them. The sample carries 56,000 or so clones, around 83% recorded once. This specimen was PBMCs, taken around atezolizumab (anti-PD-L1) treatment. All receptors derive from a man in his fifties with urothelial cancer. The CDR3 runs from the conserved cysteine through the conserved F or W. The D gene is left open where the match is weak. Only some rows state a clone size, as once, few, many or a class for expanded clones.

CDR3aa: CSVKRTGSGNTIYF
CDR3nt: TGCAGCGTCAAAAGGACAGGCTCTGGAAACACCATATATTTT
v_gene: TRBV29-1
j_gene: TRBJ1-3
abundance: once
d_gene: TRBD1

CDR3aa: CASSRDRVSTEAFF
CDR3nt: TGTGCCAGCAGTCGGGACAGGGTGAGCACTGAAGCTTTCTTT
v_gene: TRBV2
j_gene: TRBJ1-1
abundance: NA
d_gene: TRBD1

CDR3aa: CASSSFVGLGSDEQFF
CDR3nt: TGTGCCAGCAGCTCGTTTGTGGGACTAGGGAGCGATGAGCAGTTCTTC
v_gene: TRBV5-6
j_gene: TRBJ2-1
abundance: once
d_gene: TRBD2

CDR3aa: CASTRGPSVSNYGYTF
CDR3nt: TGTGCCAGCACGAGGGGACCTAGCGTTAGTAACTATGGCTACACCTTC
v_gene: TRBV2
j_gene: TRBJ1-2
abundance: NA
d_gene: NA

CDR3aa: CASPNGTGAEGYGYTF
CDR3nt: TGTGCCAGCCCCAACGGGACAGGGGCCGAAGGGTATGGCTACACCTTC
v_gene: TRBV6-4
j_gene: TRBJ1-2
abundance: NA
d_gene: TRBD1

CDR3aa: CASSYSRGTLNTEAFF
CDR3nt: TGTGCCAGCAGTTACTCCCGGGGGACGTTGAACACTGAAGCTTTCTTT
v_gene: TRBV6-5
j_gene: TRBJ1-1
abundance: NA
d_gene: NA

CDR3aa: CASSLLREGQETQYF
CDR3nt: TGTGCCAGCAGCTTGCTTCGGGAGGGTCAAGAGACCCAGTACTTC
v_gene: TRBV5-6
j_gene: TRBJ2-5
abundance: NA
d_gene: TRBD2

CDR3aa: CASSLSGFHEQGEAFF
CDR3nt: TGCGCCAGCAGCTTGTCAGGATTCCATGAACAAGGTGAAGCTTTCTTT
v_gene: TRBV5-1
j_gene: TRBJ1-1
abundance: NA
d_gene: NA

CDR3aa: CASSDPRVAGYTDTQYF
CDR3nt: TGTGCCAGCAGTGACCCGAGGGTAGCGGGGTACACAGATACGCAGTATTTT
v_gene: TRBV25-1
j_gene: TRBJ2-3
abundance: NA
d_gene: TRBD2

CDR3aa: CASSLGDRNSPLHF
CDR3nt: TGCGCCAGCAGCTTGGGGGACAGAAATTCACCCCTCCACTTT
v_gene: TRBV5-1
j_gene: TRBJ1-6
abundance: NA
d_gene: TRBD1

CDR3aa: CASSEALGGSYEQYF
CDR3nt: TGTGCCAGCAGTGAAGCTCTGGGGGGCTCCTACGAGCAGTACTTC
v_gene: TRBV6-1
j_gene: TRBJ2-7
abundance: NA
d_gene: NA

CDR3aa: CASSERDSYGYTF
CDR3nt: TGTGCCAGCAGTGAAAGGGACAGCTATGGCTACACCTTC
v_gene: TRBV6-4
j_gene: TRBJ1-2
abundance: NA
d_gene: TRBD1

CDR3aa: CAWSGGGSTNEQFF
CDR3nt: TGTGCCTGGAGTGGCGGCGGGAGCACTAATGAGCAGTTCTTC
v_gene: TRBV30
j_gene: TRBJ2-1
abundance: NA
d_gene: TRBD2

CDR3aa: CASSFRTGGYEQYF
CDR3nt: TGTGCCAGTAGTTTCAGGACAGGGGGCTACGAGCAGTACTTC
v_gene: TRBV19
j_gene: TRBJ2-7
abundance: once
d_gene: TRBD1

CDR3aa: CASKGLADNEQFF
CDR3nt: TGTGCCAGTAAGGGACTAGCGGACAATGAGCAGTTCTTC
v_gene: TRBV19
j_gene: TRBJ2-1
abundance: once
d_gene: TRBD2

CDR3aa: CASSLGGRAFNEQFF
CDR3nt: TGTGCCAGCAGCTTAGGCGGGAGGGCCTTCAATGAGCAGTTCTTC
v_gene: TRBV11-3
j_gene: TRBJ2-1
abundance: NA
d_gene: TRBD2

CDR3aa: CASSLDVEYNEQFF
CDR3nt: TGTGCCAGCAGCTTGGATGTAGAGTACAATGAGCAGTTCTTC
v_gene: TRBV5-6
j_gene: TRBJ2-1
abundance: NA
d_gene: NA

CDR3aa: CASSLTQGVRPPGANVLTF
CDR3nt: TGCGCCAGCAGCCTAACACAGGGGGTGCGTCCCCCTGGGGCCAACGTCCTGACTTTC
v_gene: TRBV5-1
j_gene: TRBJ2-6
abundance: NA
d_gene: TRBD1

CDR3aa: CASSGPGFYEQYF
CDR3nt: TGTGCCAGTAGCGGTCCAGGGTTCTACGAGCAGTACTTC
v_gene: TRBV19
j_gene: TRBJ2-7
abundance: few
d_gene: NA

CDR3aa: CASNRGNQPQHF
CDR3nt: TGTGCCAGCAACAGGGGCAATCAGCCCCAGCATTTT
v_gene: TRBV2
j_gene: TRBJ1-5
abundance: NA
d_gene: NA

CDR3aa: CASSPSDSYEKLFF
CDR3nt: TGTGCCAGTAGCCCCTCGGACAGTTATGAAAAACTGTTTTTT
v_gene: TRBV19
j_gene: TRBJ1-4
abundance: NA
d_gene: NA

CDR3aa: CASSQHKGLVGEQFF
CDR3nt: TGTGCCAGTAGTCAACACAAGGGACTAGTAGGGGAGCAGTTCTTC
v_gene: TRBV19
j_gene: TRBJ2-1
abundance: few
d_gene: TRBD2

CDR3aa: CASSERSLKLYEQYF
CDR3nt: TGTGCCAGCAGTGAACGGTCTCTTAAGCTTTACGAGCAGTACTTC
v_gene: TRBV6-1
j_gene: TRBJ2-7
abundance: NA
d_gene: NA

CDR3aa: CAWSVPGGGWGYTF
CDR3nt: TGTGCCTGGAGTGTACCAGGGGGCGGGTGGGGCTACACCTTC
v_gene: TRBV30
j_gene: TRBJ1-2
abundance: NA
d_gene: TRBD1

CDR3aa: CASSEDLAGLYNEQFF
CDR3nt: TGTGCCAGCAGTGAAGATCTGGCGGGGCTTTACAATGAGCAGTTCTTC
v_gene: TRBV6-1
j_gene: TRBJ2-1
abundance: NA
d_gene: NA

CDR3aa: CASSVAGLGELFF
CDR3nt: TGTGCCAGCAGTGTAGCGGGGCTCGGGGAGCTGTTTTTT
v_gene: TRBV6-1
j_gene: TRBJ2-2
abundance: NA
d_gene: TRBD2

CDR3aa: CASSEGQGIKSYEQYF
CDR3nt: TGTGCCAGCAGTGAAGGGCAGGGAATTAAATCCTACGAGCAGTACTTC
v_gene: TRBV2
j_gene: TRBJ2-7
abundance: NA
d_gene: NA

CDR3aa: CASSEGGQGDRTQYF
CDR3nt: TGCGCCAGCAGCGAAGGGGGACAGGGGGACAGGACCCAGTACTTC
v_gene: TRBV5-1
j_gene: TRBJ2-5
abundance: NA
d_gene: TRBD1

CDR3aa: CASSVSVSSYNEQFF
CDR3nt: TGTGCCAGCAGTGTCAGCGTCAGCTCCTACAATGAGCAGTTCTTC
v_gene: TRBV2
j_gene: TRBJ2-1
abundance: NA
d_gene: NA

CDR3aa: CASSLGLAAQETQYF
CDR3nt: TGTGCCAGCAGCCTGGGACTAGCGGCACAAGAGACCCAGTACTTC
v_gene: TRBV14
j_gene: TRBJ2-5
abundance: NA
d_gene: TRBD2

CDR3aa: CAISGQQGKRQTMNYGYTF
CDR3nt: TGTGCCATCAGTGGTCAGCAGGGGAAGAGGCAAACCATGAACTATGGCTACACCTTC
v_gene: TRBV10-3
j_gene: TRBJ1-2
abundance: NA
d_gene: NA

CDR3aa: CASSPSNPGQGIEKLFF
CDR3nt: TGTGCCAGTAGTCCAAGCAATCCGGGACAGGGGATTGAAAAACTGTTTTTT
v_gene: TRBV19
j_gene: TRBJ1-4
abundance: NA
d_gene: TRBD1

CDR3aa: CASRRTGEQPQHF
CDR3nt: TGTGCCAGCAGACGGACCGGGGAGCAGCCCCAGCATTTT
v_gene: TRBV27
j_gene: TRBJ1-5
abundance: few
d_gene: NA

CDR3aa: CASSLLGGWDYGYTF
CDR3nt: TGTGCCAGCAGTTTATTAGGCGGTTGGGACTATGGCTACACCTTC
v_gene: TRBV28
j_gene: TRBJ1-2
abundance: NA
d_gene: NA

CDR3aa: CASSRGGTTTEAFF
CDR3nt: TGTGCCAGCAGCCGGGGGGGCACTACCACTGAAGCTTTCTTT
v_gene: TRBV14
j_gene: TRBJ1-1
abundance: NA
d_gene: NA

CDR3aa: CASSLRLAEYNEQFF
CDR3nt: TGTGCCAGCAGCCTCCGACTAGCGGAGTACAATGAGCAGTTCTTC
v_gene: TRBV7-9
j_gene: TRBJ2-1
abundance: NA
d_gene: TRBD2

CDR3aa: CASSLIPGSTGELFF
CDR3nt: TGCGCCAGCAGCTTGATTCCCGGATCCACCGGGGAGTTGTTTTTT
v_gene: TRBV5-1
j_gene: TRBJ2-2
abundance: NA
d_gene: NA

CDR3aa: CASSFRAGEPDTQYF
CDR3nt: TGTGCCAGCAGCTTTCGGGCGGGAGAGCCAGATACGCAGTATTTT
v_gene: TRBV5-6
j_gene: TRBJ2-3
abundance: NA
d_gene: TRBD2

CDR3aa: CASSLDGQGLGETQYF
CDR3nt: TGCGCCAGCAGCTTGGACGGACAGGGGTTGGGGGAGACCCAGTACTTC
v_gene: TRBV5-1
j_gene: TRBJ2-5
abundance: NA
d_gene: TRBD1

CDR3aa: CASSEDSPRGYNEQFF
CDR3nt: TGCGCCAGCAGCGAGGACAGCCCCAGGGGTTACAATGAGCAGTTCTTC
v_gene: TRBV5-1
j_gene: TRBJ2-1
abundance: NA
d_gene: NA

CDR3aa: CASSIGVSVTQYF
CDR3nt: TGTGCCAGTAGTATAGGTGTGTCGGTTACGCAGTATTTT
v_gene: TRBV19
j_gene: TRBJ2-3
abundance: NA
d_gene: NA

CDR3aa: CASSLGAGMNNEQFF
CDR3nt: TGTGCCAGCAGCTTGGGGGCGGGAATGAACAATGAGCAGTTCTTC
v_gene: TRBV5-4
j_gene: TRBJ2-1
abundance: NA
d_gene: NA

CDR3aa: CAISLRGRNTEAFF
CDR3nt: TGTGCCATCTCTCTCCGGGGAAGGAACACTGAAGCTTTCTTT
v_gene: TRBV10-3
j_gene: TRBJ1-1
abundance: NA
d_gene: NA

CDR3aa: CASSDAGGGYEQYF
CDR3nt: TGTGCCAGCAGTGATGCGGGGGGGGGTTACGAGCAGTACTTC
v_gene: TRBV2
j_gene: TRBJ2-7
abundance: NA
d_gene: TRBD2

CDR3aa: CASSLVGGSLHEQYF
CDR3nt: TGTGCCAGCAGCTTAGTTGGAGGGAGTCTCCACGAGCAGTACTTC
v_gene: TRBV11-2
j_gene: TRBJ2-7
abundance: NA
d_gene: NA

CDR3aa: CAWSLMGGRGGEQFF
CDR3nt: TGTGCCTGGAGTTTAATGGGCGGGAGAGGTGGTGAGCAGTTCTTC
v_gene: TRBV30
j_gene: TRBJ2-1
abundance: NA
d_gene: TRBD2

CDR3aa: CASSQGPRQGSNYEQYF
CDR3nt: TGCGCCAGCAGCCAAGGCCCTCGGCAGGGGTCCAACTACGAGCAGTACTTC
v_gene: TRBV4-1
j_gene: TRBJ2-7
abundance: once
d_gene: NA

CDR3aa: CASSLAGTGGEKLFF
CDR3nt: TGCGCCAGCAGCTTGGCGGGGACGGGGGGCGAAAAACTGTTTTTT
v_gene: TRBV5-1
j_gene: TRBJ1-4
abundance: NA
d_gene: NA

CDR3aa: CASRPTNGQASRVVYF
CDR3nt: TGTGCCAGCAGACCTACAAACGGACAGGCTTCCCGAGTTGTATATTTT
v_gene: TRBV28
j_gene: TRBJ1-3
abundance: NA
d_gene: TRBD1

CDR3aa: CASSRRDRGNEKLFF
CDR3nt: TGTGCCAGCAGCAGACGGGACAGGGGTAATGAAAAACTGTTTTTT
v_gene: TRBV5-6
j_gene: TRBJ1-4
abundance: NA
d_gene: TRBD1

CDR3aa: CASSPMGQGNTEAFF
CDR3nt: TGTGCCAGCTCACCAATGGGACAGGGAAACACTGAAGCTTTCTTT
v_gene: TRBV18
j_gene: TRBJ1-1
abundance: NA
d_gene: TRBD1

CDR3aa: CASDRGSPSPLHF
CDR3nt: TGTGCCAGTGACAGGGGATCCCCTTCACCCCTCCACTTT
v_gene: TRBV28
j_gene: TRBJ1-6
abundance: NA
d_gene: TRBD1